These T cell receptor beta chains were read from a single sample in a study of T cell repertoires in cytomegalovirus infection. No antigen has been assigned to these receptors. TCRdb analysed the reads with MiXCR anew, one entry per CDR3 protein. The top ten hold 13% of the sample, which has fewer than 900,000 distinct CDR3 sequences, 29% seen once. Sequencing used cultured CD8+ T cells from PBMCs, obtained from culture after CMV antigen stimulation. The receptors were gathered from a human donor in good health (CMV status not recorded). Some clones in this sample may be carry-over from other donors' samples. Both conserved end residues are part of each CDR3. The D gene is left open where the match is weak. Clone size, where shown, is once, few, many, or a class for clones that have expanded.

abundance	v_gene	j_gene	d_gene	CDR3nt	CDR3aa
NA	TRBV19	TRBJ1-1	TRBD1	TGTGCCAGTAGTCGAGGACAGGGCGTAGGCACTGAAGCTTTCTTT	CASSRGQGVGTEAFF
NA	TRBV6-6	TRBJ1-5	NA	TGTGCCAGCAGACGACAGTCCTCTTTCAATCAGCCCCAGCATTTT	CASRRQSSFNQPQHF
few	TRBV12-3/TRBV12-4	TRBJ1-1	NA	TGTGCCAGCAGTTTGCAGTGGGGGAACACTGAAGCTTTCTTT	CASSLQWGNTEAFF
few	TRBV7-2	TRBJ1-5	NA	TGTGCCAGCAGCTTCGGGGTTAGGCATCAGCCCCAGCATTTT	CASSFGVRHQPQHF
NA	TRBV2	TRBJ2-7	TRBD1	TGTGCCAGCAGTGAATACCCGGCGGCAGGGGGAGACTACGAGCAGTACTTC	CASSEYPAAGGDYEQYF
NA	TRBV27	TRBJ2-3	NA	TGTGCCAGCAGCCCGGAGAGGGCTAGCACAGATACGCAGTATTTT	CASSPERASTDTQYF
few	TRBV6-1	TRBJ1-6	NA	TGTGCCAGCGGACCCCTACCTAGGAGCTCCTATAATTCACCCCTCCACTTT	CASGPLPRSSYNSPLHF
NA	TRBV19	TRBJ1-1	NA	TGTGCCGCCAGTACCGCATACGGGACAAGTTTTTTCTTT	CAASTAYGTSFFF
few	TRBV27	TRBJ1-5	NA	TGTGCCAGCCCTAGGGGCAGAATATACCCTTATAGCAATCAGCCCCAGCATTTT	CASPRGRIYPYSNQPQHF
NA	TRBV5-5	TRBJ2-5	NA	TGTGCCAGCAGCTGGTCCCACACAAGGACAGCCCAAAAGACCCAGTACTTC	CASSWSHTRTAQKTQYF
NA	TRBV6-6	TRBJ2-7	NA	TGTGCCAGCCAGGGACCCCACGAGCAGTACTTC	CASQGPHEQYF
NA	TRBV12-3/TRBV12-4	TRBJ2-5	NA	TGTGCCAGCAGTTTAGAGGGTGTAGAGACCCAGTACTTC	CASSLEGVETQYF
NA	TRBV12-3/TRBV12-4	TRBJ2-1	NA	TGTGCCAGCAGTTTTATCAAGTTGGTGAAGGGGTTGGGAGAGGGTCTGTTCTTC	CASSFIKLVKGLGEGLFF
many	TRBV7-9	TRBJ2-1	NA	TGTGCCAGCAGCTTAGACAGGGTCGGCTACAATGAGCAGTTCTTC	CASSLDRVGYNEQFF
NA	TRBV19	TRBJ1-5	NA	TGTGCCAGTAGTATGGAAAGGGGAGGCAATCAGCCCCAGCATTTT	CASSMERGGNQPQHF
NA	TRBV19	TRBJ1-5	NA	TGTGCCAGTAGTATAGTCTCGTCCGGGGGCGGGCCCCAGCATTTT	CASSIVSSGGGPQHF
few	TRBV20-1	TRBJ2-5	TRBD2	TGCAGTGCTGCCGGACTAGCGGGGGAGGAGACCCAGTACTTC	CSAAGLAGEETQYF
few	TRBV12-3/TRBV12-4	TRBJ2-7	NA	TGTGCCAGCAGTCCAACCGGACCGGCCTACGAGCAGTACTTC	CASSPTGPAYEQYF
few	TRBV6-2/TRBV6-3	TRBJ2-1	NA	TGTGCCAGCAGTTCCCGTAGTTGGGGCCCCCTCGTCGAGCAGTTCTTC	CASSSRSWGPLVEQFF
NA	TRBV2	TRBJ2-1	TRBD2	TGTGCCAGTACTGGGGAGGCCGGGACTAGCGGGGGAGGGGAGCAGTTCTTC	CASTGEAGTSGGGEQFF
NA	TRBV9	TRBJ1-3	NA	TGTGCCAGCAGCGCTCGCAGGGGTGGAAACACCATATATTTT	CASSARRGGNTIYF
NA	TRBV13	TRBJ2-2	NA	TGTGCCAGCAGCTCAGGGGTCCCCGGGGAGCTGTTTTTT	CASSSGVPGELFF
few	TRBV4-1	TRBJ1-1	NA	TGCGCCAGCAGCCAAGGACAGAGTCTCGAAGGTTTCTTT	CASSQGQSLEGFF
NA	TRBV7-6	TRBJ2-2	NA	TGTGCCAGCAGCTTAGCCTTTACCGGGGAGCTGTTTTTT	CASSLAFTGELFF
few	TRBV12-3/TRBV12-4	TRBJ2-1	NA	TGTGCCACCCACCCCGTACAGGGGGGGCCACGGGGTGAGCAGTTCTTC	CATHPVQGGPRGEQFF
NA	TRBV6-6	TRBJ1-1	NA	TGTGCCAGCACCTCCGGACCGGTGAACACTGAAGCTTTCTTT	CASTSGPVNTEAFF
NA	TRBV25-1	TRBJ2-5	NA	TGTGCCAGCAACAACATACACCAAGAGACCCAGTACTTC	CASNNIHQETQYF
NA	TRBV5-1	TRBJ2-3	TRBD2	TGCGCCAGCAGCGCCCCACTAGCGGGCCCTAGCACAGATACGCAGTATTTT	CASSAPLAGPSTDTQYF
few	TRBV12-3/TRBV12-4	TRBJ1-3	NA	TGTGCCAGCAGTTTTGATGGAGGGGGAAACACCATATATTTT	CASSFDGGGNTIYF
NA	TRBV24-1	TRBJ2-1	NA	TGTGCCACCAGTGATGCATCGGCCCGCAATGAGCAGTTCTTC	CATSDASARNEQFF
NA	TRBV12-3/TRBV12-4	TRBJ2-2	NA	TGTGCCAGCAGTTTGTTACTACCGAACACCGGGGAGCTGTTTTTT	CASSLLLPNTGELFF
few	TRBV12-3/TRBV12-4	TRBJ2-7	NA	TGTGCCAGCAGTTACGGACTATCAACCTACGAGCAGTACTTC	CASSYGLSTYEQYF
few	TRBV7-7	TRBJ2-5	TRBD2	TGTGCTAGCAGCTTACTAGCGGGGGCTGGGGAGACCCAGTACTTC	CASSLLAGAGETQYF
NA	TRBV6-2/TRBV6-3	TRBJ2-5	NA	TGTGCCAGCAGTTACTATACGTTCTCACAAGAGACCCAGTACTTC	CASSYYTFSQETQYF
NA	TRBV4-1	TRBJ2-1	NA	TGTGCCAGCAGCCAAGAAGAGGGCTCCTACAATGAGCAGTTCTTC	CASSQEEGSYNEQFF
NA	TRBV4-1	TRBJ2-6	NA	TGCGCCAGCAGCCCCGGGCCCCAAGCATCTGGGGCCAACGTCCTGACTTTC	CASSPGPQASGANVLTF
NA	TRBV6-5	TRBJ1-1	NA	TGTGCCAGCAGTTACTCGAAGGACAGCGGAAACACTGAAGCTTTCTTT	CASSYSKDSGNTEAFF
NA	TRBV5-6	TRBJ2-2	NA	TGTGCCAGCAGCTTCGGGCGGCCAGCCGGGGAGCTGTTTTTT	CASSFGRPAGELFF
few	TRBV11-2	TRBJ2-3	NA	TGTGCCAGCAGCTTAGGACGATCGACGCGTACAGATACGCAGTATTTT	CASSLGRSTRTDTQYF
NA	TRBV12-3/TRBV12-4	TRBJ1-5	NA	TGTGCCAGCAGTGATACAGGTGACTTAAATCAGCCCCAGCATTTT	CASSDTGDLNQPQHF
NA	TRBV27	TRBJ2-6	NA	TGTGCCAGCAGCCAACAGGGCCCCCTCTCTGGGGCCAACGTCCTGACTTTC	CASSQQGPLSGANVLTF
NA	TRBV27	TRBJ1-5	NA	TGTGCCAGCAGTTTATGGGCCCCCGGGGAGGGATATAGCAATCAGCCCCAGCATTTT	CASSLWAPGEGYSNQPQHF
few	TRBV9	TRBJ1-1	TRBD1	TGTGCCAGCAGCGGACAGGGAAAAGGGAACACTGAAGCTTTCTTT	CASSGQGKGNTEAFF
NA	TRBV10-2	TRBJ2-7	NA	TGCGCCGCGGGCAGGAGCTCCTACGAGCAGTACTTC	CAAGRSSYEQYF
few	TRBV27	TRBJ1-1	NA	TGTGCCAGCAGTTTATTAGGCTGGAACACTGAAGCTTTCTTT	CASSLLGWNTEAFF
few	TRBV7-2	TRBJ2-3	NA	TGTGCCAGCAGCTTATTAGAGGAATACACAGATACGCAGTATTTT	CASSLLEEYTDTQYF